Presented here are 2 T cell receptor beta chains from one specimen sequenced in a study of T cell changes during pregnancy in multiple sclerosis. The repertoire was sequenced with immunoSEQ multiplex PCR; TCRdb's copy has only in-frame clones and lacks some. This table has fewer than 85,000 clones, 92% appearing once. The material was peripheral blood, obtained in the second trimester of pregnancy. The receptor source for this set is a female donor with multiple sclerosis, enrolled in a pregnancy study.

Note on this clone: Within the sample, other DNA sequences also encode this same CDR3. Here the CDR3 reads CASSWGRGTEAFF. CDR3 DNA sequence: TGTGCCAGCAGTTGGGGGCGTGGGACTGAAGCTTTCTTT. This chain connects TRBV27 to TRBJ1-1; tentative D call: TRBD1 (6 bases). Trimming took off 4 bases at V and 5 bases at J, with 11 bases between the two ends. Germline CDR1 reads MNHEY; CDR2 reads SMNVEV (reference sequence). The CDR3 totals 13 residues.

This clone has just one count. The chain links TRBV7-2 to TRBJ1-4; 9 nucleotides match TRBD1. CDR3 length equals 16 residues. After removal of 5 bases from V and 8 bases from J, the junction contained 12 bases not matched to a gene. Germline V gene data show CDR1 as SGHTA and CDR2 as FQGNSA. The CDR3 bases are TGTGCCAGCAGCCGATGGCCGGGACAGGGAAACGAAAAACTGTTTTTT. Translated: CASSRWPGQGNEKLFF.